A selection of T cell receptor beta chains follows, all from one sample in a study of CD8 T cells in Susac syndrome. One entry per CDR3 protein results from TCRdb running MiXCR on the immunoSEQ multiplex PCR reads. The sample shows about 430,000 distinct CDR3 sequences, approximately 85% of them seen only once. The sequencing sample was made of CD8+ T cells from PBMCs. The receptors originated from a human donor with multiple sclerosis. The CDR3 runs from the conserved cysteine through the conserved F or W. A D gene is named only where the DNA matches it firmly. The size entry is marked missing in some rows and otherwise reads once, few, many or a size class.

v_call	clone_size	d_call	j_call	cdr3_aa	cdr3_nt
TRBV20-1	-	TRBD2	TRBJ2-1	CSFQALETSGGAYNEQFF	TGCAGTTTCCAAGCCTTAGAAACTAGCGGGGGGGCCTACAATGAGCAGTTCTTC
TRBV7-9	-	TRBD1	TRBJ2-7	CASSSRQGGFYEQYF	TGTGCCAGCAGCTCAAGACAGGGTGGGTTCTACGAGCAGTACTTC
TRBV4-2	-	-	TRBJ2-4	CASSDLSEKNIQYF	TGTGCCAGCAGCGATCTCAGCGAGAAAAACATTCAGTACTTC
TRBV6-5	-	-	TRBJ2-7	CASSFSLTGRGVYEQYF	TGTGCCAGCAGTTTCTCATTGACAGGCAGGGGAGTCTACGAGCAGTACTTC
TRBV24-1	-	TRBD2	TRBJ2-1	CATSRGGAGGSYNEQFF	TGTGCCACCAGCCGCGGGGGGGCGGGAGGTTCCTACAATGAGCAGTTCTTC
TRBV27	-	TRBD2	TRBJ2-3	CASSLSSSGRVDTQYF	TGTGCCAGCAGTTTATCGTCTAGCGGGAGAGTAGATACGCAGTATTTT
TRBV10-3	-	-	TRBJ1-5	CAIRKDSNQPQHF	TGTGCCATCAGGAAAGATAGCAATCAGCCCCAGCATTTT
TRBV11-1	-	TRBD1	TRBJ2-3	CASSATGTDLTDTQYF	TGTGCCAGCAGCGCAACCGGGACAGACCTCACAGATACGCAGTATTTT
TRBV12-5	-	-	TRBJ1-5	CASGLWGSNQPQHF	TGTGCTAGTGGTTTGTGGGGGAGCAATCAGCCCCAGCATTTT
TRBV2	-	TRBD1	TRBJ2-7	CASSELSTGNIYEQYF	TGTGCCAGCAGCGAACTTTCGACAGGGAACATCTACGAGCAGTACTTC
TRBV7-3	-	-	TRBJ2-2	CASSKDNTGELFF	TGTGCCAGCAGTAAGGATAACACCGGGGAGCTGTTTTTT
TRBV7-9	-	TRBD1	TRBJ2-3	CASSLAGTGSLRTDTQYF	TGTGCCAGCAGCTTAGCCGGGACAGGGTCCCTCAGAACAGATACGCAGTATTTT
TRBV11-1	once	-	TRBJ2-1	CASSMRGSQGPPHLDNEQFF	TGTGCCAGCAGCATGAGGGGATCACAGGGTCCCCCACACCTAGACAATGAGCAGTTCTTC
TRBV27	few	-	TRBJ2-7	CASSLTGRYEQYF	TGTGCCAGCAGTTTGACAGGGAGGTACGAGCAGTACTTC
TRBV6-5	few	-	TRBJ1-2	CASSYYLAGMGGYTF	TGTGCCAGCAGTTACTATTTGGCAGGCATGGGTGGCTACACCTTC
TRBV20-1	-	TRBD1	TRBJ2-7	CSAKIGTEWSYEQYF	TGCAGTGCTAAGATCGGGACAGAATGGTCCTACGAGCAGTACTTC
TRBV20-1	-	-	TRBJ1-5	CSARAKMRGNQPQHF	TGCAGTGCTAGGGCCAAAATGAGGGGCAATCAGCCCCAGCATTTT
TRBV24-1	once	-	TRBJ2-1	CATSVIGEEQFF	TGTGCCACCAGTGTTATAGGAGAGGAGCAGTTCTTC
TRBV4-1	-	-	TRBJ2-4	CASSQEAGIAKNIQYF	TGCGCCAGCAGCCAAGAGGCGGGGATAGCCAAAAACATTCAGTACTTC
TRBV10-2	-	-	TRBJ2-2	CASSGRVGTGELFF	TGCGCCAGCAGTGGTAGGGTCGGGACCGGGGAGCTGTTTTTT
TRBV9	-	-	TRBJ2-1	CASSVVAVGNEQFF	TGTGCCAGCAGCGTAGTGGCGGTGGGCAATGAGCAGTTCTTC
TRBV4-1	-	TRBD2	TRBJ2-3	CASSSGGREGDSTDTQYF	TGCGCCAGCAGTAGTGGCGGGAGGGAAGGGGATAGCACAGATACGCAGTATTTT
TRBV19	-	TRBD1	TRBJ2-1	CASRDSRDSNEQFF	TGTGCCAGTAGGGACTCCCGGGACAGCAATGAGCAGTTCTTC
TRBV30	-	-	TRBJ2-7	CAWSTVTYEQYF	TGTGCCTGGAGTACGGTAACCTACGAGCAGTACTTC
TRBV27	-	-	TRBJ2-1	CASSPAPWGYNEQFF	TGTGCCAGCAGTCCTGCTCCCTGGGGTTACAATGAGCAGTTCTTC
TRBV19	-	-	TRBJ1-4	CASSLRLFGEKLFF	TGTGCCAGTAGTCTACGCCTCTTCGGTGAAAAACTGTTTTTT
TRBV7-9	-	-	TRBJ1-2	CASSLQGDNYGYTF	TGTGCCAGCAGCTTACAAGGGGATAACTATGGCTACACCTTC
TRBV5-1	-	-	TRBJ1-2	CASSIPLEEGYTF	TGCGCCAGCAGCATCCCGCTAGAGGAAGGCTACACCTTC
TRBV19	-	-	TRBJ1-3	CASSPEWGSGNTIYF	TGTGCCAGTAGCCCCGAGTGGGGGTCTGGAAACACCATATATTTT
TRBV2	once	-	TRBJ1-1	CASSVGPMTSPEAFF	TGTGCCAGCAGTGTCGGGCCTATGACGAGCCCTGAAGCTTTCTTT
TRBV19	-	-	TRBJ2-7	CASSGASGYEQYF	TGTGCCAGCAGTGGGGCCTCGGGATACGAGCAGTACTTC
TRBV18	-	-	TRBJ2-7	CASLRDGDYEQYF	TGTGCCAGCCTCCGGGACGGCGACTACGAGCAGTACTTC
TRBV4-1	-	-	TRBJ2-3	CASSQDGPGVEGGDTQYF	TGCGCCAGCAGCCAAGATGGGCCTGGAGTAGAGGGGGGAGATACGCAGTATTTT
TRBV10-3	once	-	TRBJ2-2	CAISEPGQRNTGELFF	TGTGCCATCAGTGAGCCCGGACAGAGAAACACCGGGGAGCTGTTTTTT
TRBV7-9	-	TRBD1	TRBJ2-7	CASSLRQGPSNEQYF	TGTGCCAGCAGCCTTCGACAGGGACCCTCCAACGAGCAGTACTTC
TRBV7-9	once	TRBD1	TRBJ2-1	CASFTWDRGSYNEQFF	TGTGCCAGCTTTACATGGGACAGGGGGTCGTACAATGAGCAGTTCTTC
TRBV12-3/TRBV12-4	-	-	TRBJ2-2	CASSGTPLRGELFF	TGTGCCAGCAGCGGGACTCCCCTCAGGGGGGAGCTGTTTTTT
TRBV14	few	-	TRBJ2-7	CASSQESESYEQYF	TGTGCCAGCAGCCAAGAATCCGAGTCCTACGAGCAGTACTTC
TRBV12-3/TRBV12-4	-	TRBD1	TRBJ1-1	CASRDSDRVNTEAFF	TGTGCCAGCAGAGACTCGGACAGGGTGAACACTGAAGCTTTCTTT
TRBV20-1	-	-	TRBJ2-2	CSAYTGAHGELFF	TGCAGTGCCTATACGGGCGCGCACGGGGAGCTGTTTTTT
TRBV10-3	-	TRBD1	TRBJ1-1	CAIRLGTGGNTEAFF	TGTGCCATCAGACTCGGGACAGGTGGGAACACTGAAGCTTTCTTT
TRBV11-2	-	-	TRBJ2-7	CASSLVFGDPEYF	TGTGCCAGCAGCTTAGTATTTGGGGACCCGGAGTACTTC
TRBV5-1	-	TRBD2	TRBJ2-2	CASSPLSFGGAVAGELFF	TGCGCCAGCAGCCCCCTTTCCTTCGGGGGGGCGGTGGCCGGGGAGCTGTTTTTT
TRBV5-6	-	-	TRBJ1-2	CASSLQGFNGYTF	TGTGCCAGCAGCTTACAGGGCTTCAATGGCTACACCTTC
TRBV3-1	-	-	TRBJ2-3	CASSPAGHRTDTQYF	TGTGCCAGCAGCCCCGCGGGACACCGCACAGATACGCAGTATTTT
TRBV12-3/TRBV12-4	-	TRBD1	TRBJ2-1	CASSGPGQGYANEQFF	TGTGCCAGCAGTGGGCCGGGACAGGGGTATGCCAATGAGCAGTTCTTC
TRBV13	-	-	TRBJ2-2	CASSSDLVGELFF	TGTGCCAGCAGCTCGGACTTAGTCGGGGAGCTGTTTTTT
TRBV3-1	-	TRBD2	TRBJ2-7	CASSQGTSGASYEQYF	TGTGCCAGCAGCCAAGGGACTAGCGGAGCCTCCTACGAGCAGTACTTC
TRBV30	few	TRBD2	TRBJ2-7	CAWSVGLGYEQYF	TGTGCCTGGAGTGTGGGACTAGGCTACGAGCAGTACTTC
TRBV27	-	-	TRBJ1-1	CASSLWTDTEAFF	TGTGCCAGCAGTCTTTGGACGGACACTGAAGCTTTCTTT
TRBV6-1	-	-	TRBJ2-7	CAIRRPQVLEQYF	TGTGCCATTCGGAGGCCTCAGGTCCTCGAGCAGTACTTC
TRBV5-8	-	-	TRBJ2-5	CASSLGNKIAGVEETQYF	TGTGCCAGCAGCCTGGGGAATAAGATAGCAGGGGTAGAAGAGACCCAGTACTTC
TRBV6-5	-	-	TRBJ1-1	CASYVLGGFTEAFF	TGTGCCAGCTACGTTCTCGGGGGTTTCACTGAAGCTTTCTTT